A selection of T cell receptor beta chains follows, all from one sample in a study of blood T cell repertoires in COVID-19. Produced via immunoSEQ multiplex PCR; TCRdb's table is partial and in-frame only. The data contain 300,000 or so clones, roughly 90% of them singletons. The sequenced sample was PBMCs or T cells enriched from blood (not recorded which). The source is a man aged 55 to 70 who had recovered from COVID-19. The CDR3 runs from the conserved cysteine through the conserved F or W. D genes are given only for firm matches. Some rows have no size entry. The others give once, few or many, or a class for an expanded clone.

abundance: once; d_gene: TRBD1; v_gene: TRBV6-2/TRBV6-3; len: 14; j_gene: TRBJ2-1; CDR3nt: TGTGCCAGCAGTTCCGACAGGGGTTGGAATGAGCAGTTCTTC; CDR3aa: CASSSDRGWNEQFF
abundance: NA; d_gene: TRBD1; v_gene: TRBV12-5; len: 16; j_gene: TRBJ2-7; CDR3nt: TGTGCTAGTGGTTCAACGCCGGGACAGATTCTCTACGAGCAGTACTTC; CDR3aa: CASGSTPGQILYEQYF
abundance: NA; d_gene: NA; v_gene: TRBV3-1/TRBV3-2; len: 16; j_gene: TRBJ2-5; CDR3nt: TGTGCCAGCAGCCGCGGCGGGGCCAGATACCAAGAGACCCAGTACTTC; CDR3aa: CASSRGGARYQETQYF
abundance: once; d_gene: NA; v_gene: TRBV12-5; len: 14; j_gene: TRBJ1-2; CDR3nt: TGTGCTAGTGGCACCACGGGGTCGTCCTATGGCTACACCTTC; CDR3aa: CASGTTGSSYGYTF
abundance: few; d_gene: NA; v_gene: TRBV4-1; len: 15; j_gene: TRBJ2-2; CDR3nt: TGCGCCAGCAGAAAGGAGGGCGCGAACACCGGGGAGCTGTTTTTT; CDR3aa: CASRKEGANTGELFF
abundance: NA; d_gene: NA; v_gene: TRBV7-2; len: 15; j_gene: TRBJ2-3; CDR3nt: TGTGCCAGCAGCCACGTCAGGGTCGTAACAGATACGCAGTATTTT; CDR3aa: CASSHVRVVTDTQYF
abundance: NA; d_gene: NA; v_gene: TRBV27; len: 13; j_gene: TRBJ1-5; CDR3nt: TGTGCCAGCAGTTTATCAGGGAGTCAGCCCCAGCATTTT; CDR3aa: CASSLSGSQPQHF
abundance: NA; d_gene: NA; v_gene: TRBV3-1/TRBV3-2; len: 14; j_gene: TRBJ1-5; CDR3nt: TGTGCCAGCAGCCCAGAACAGGCAATTCAGCCCCAGCATTTT; CDR3aa: CASSPEQAIQPQHF
abundance: NA; d_gene: TRBD2; v_gene: TRBV27; len: 15; j_gene: TRBJ2-1; CDR3nt: TGTGCCAGCAGTTTTGGGACTAGCGGGAGCAATGAGCAGTTCTTC; CDR3aa: CASSFGTSGSNEQFF
abundance: NA; d_gene: TRBD1; v_gene: TRBV7-3; len: 16; j_gene: TRBJ1-2; CDR3nt: TGTGCCAGCAGCTTAGCCGGGACAGCTGCTAACTATGGCTACACCTTC; CDR3aa: CASSLAGTAANYGYTF
abundance: NA; d_gene: TRBD2; v_gene: TRBV5-1; len: 15; j_gene: TRBJ2-1; CDR3nt: TGCGCCAGCAGTTCGGGACTAGCGGGACGCAATGAGCAGTTCTTC; CDR3aa: CASSSGLAGRNEQFF